The present entry profiles one TCR beta chain with its context. The sample originates from a study of T cells after yellow fever vaccination. TCRdb analysed the 5' RACE reads with MiXCR anew, one entry per CDR3 protein. The sample has 60,000 or so distinct CDR3 sequences; approximately 7% are singletons. V trimming: 5 bases; J trimming: 6 bases; junction bases outside the gene matches: 11. The CDR3 is 17 amino acids. Germline V CDR1 and CDR2: SEHNR, FQNEAQ (reference sequence). The rearrangement links TRBV7-9 to TRBJ1-4; the match to TRBD1 covers 11 bases. The sequence was obtained from a man younger than 35 who received the YFV17D yellow fever vaccine. The material was CD8+ T cells sorted from PBMCs, obtained on the day of the first yellow fever vaccination. DNA for the CDR3: TGTGCCAGCAGCCCGGGACAGGGGGAGACTGACTATGAAAAACTGTTTTTT. It translates to CASSPGQGETDYEKLFF.